This is a list of T cell receptor beta chains from one sample in a study of blood T cell repertoires in COVID-19. Using immunoSEQ multiplex PCR, the repertoire was profiled, and TCRdb retains in-frame clones only, with some absent. This table holds over 200,000 clones, around 86% found once. The sequencing input was PBMCs or T cells enriched from blood (not recorded which). Receptor source: a woman in her 50s with acute COVID-19. Each CDR3 is given with its conserved first and last residue. A D gene is named only where the DNA matches it firmly. A row's size may be missing; if present it is once, few, many or a size class.

TRBV27	few	TRBJ2-7	TRBD2	CASSLTLAGARYEQYF	TGTGCCAGCAGTTTGACTCTAGCGGGAGCACGCTACGAGCAGTACTTC
TRBV5-1	medium-sized	TRBJ2-2	TRBD2	CASTLAAANTGELFF	TGCGCCAGCACCCTAGCGGCCGCGAACACCGGGGAGCTGTTTTTT
TRBV20-1	NA	TRBJ1-5	NA	CSASGDNGSNQPQHF	TGCAGTGCTAGTGGGGACAATGGGAGCAATCAGCCCCAGCATTTT
TRBV7-2	few	TRBJ2-6	TRBD1	CASSQQGAGANVLTF	TGTGCCAGCAGCCAACAGGGGGCTGGGGCCAACGTCCTGACTTTC
TRBV29-1	NA	TRBJ2-3	NA	CSVARADTQYF	TGCAGCGTTGCCAGGGCAGATACGCAGTATTTT
TRBV4-3	NA	TRBJ2-2	NA	CASSPEVGALRTGELFF	TGCGCCAGCAGCCCCGAAGTTGGGGCTTTGAGGACCGGGGAGCTGTTTTTT
TRBV29-1	few	TRBJ1-5	NA	CSVHYNQPQHF	TGCAGCGTTCACTACAATCAGCCCCAGCATTTT
TRBV28	NA	TRBJ2-7	TRBD1	CASSRDRRWYF	TGTGCCAGCAGCAGGGACAGAAGGTGGTACTTC
TRBV28	NA	TRBJ2-7	TRBD1	CASSPGTGGYVEQYF	TGTGCCAGCAGTCCGGGGACAGGAGGTTACGTCGAGCAGTACTTC
TRBV6-1	NA	TRBJ2-1	TRBD1	CASSEVDRGSGEQFF	TGTGCCAGCAGTGAAGTGGACAGGGGATCAGGTGAGCAGTTCTTC
TRBV7-2	NA	TRBJ2-3	TRBD1	CASRKGGGTDTQYF	TGTGCCAGCAGGAAAGGGGGCGGCACAGATACGCAGTATTTT
TRBV21-1	NA	TRBJ2-6	NA	CASSKAGGIGGANVLTF	TGTGCCAGCAGCAAAGCTGGGGGCATCGGTGGGGCCAACGTCCTGACTTTC
TRBV18	once	TRBJ1-1	NA	CASSPNQGRNTEAFF	TGTGCCAGCTCACCAAATCAGGGCCGGAACACTGAAGCTTTCTTT
TRBV11-2	NA	TRBJ1-1	NA	CASSLQYNTEAFF	TGTGCCAGCAGCCTACAGTATAACACTGAAGCTTTCTTT
TRBV5-5	NA	TRBJ2-2	NA	CASSLGRGTRNTGELFF	TGTGCCAGCAGCTTGGGCAGGGGCACAAGGAACACCGGGGAGCTGTTTTTT
TRBV7-7	NA	TRBJ2-5	NA	CASSLLMVGETQYF	TGTGCCAGCAGCTTATTGATGGTCGGGGAGACCCAGTACTTC
TRBV28	NA	TRBJ1-2	NA	CASRGQDYGYTF	TGTGCCAGCAGGGGACAAGACTATGGCTACACCTTC
TRBV29-1	NA	TRBJ2-2	TRBD1	CSVLPGQGGFGELFF	TGCAGCGTTTTACCGGGACAGGGAGGTTTCGGGGAGCTGTTTTTT
TRBV5-1	few	TRBJ2-2	TRBD1	CASSARAGTGNTGELFF	TGCGCCAGCAGCGCTAGGGCCGGGACAGGGAACACCGGGGAGCTGTTTTTT
TRBV7-2	NA	TRBJ2-7	NA	CASSRGQASYEQYF	TGTGCCAGCAGCCGTGGACAAGCATCCTACGAGCAGTACTTC
TRBV6-5	NA	TRBJ2-7	NA	CASSYGGPDSSYEQYF	TGTGCCAGCAGTTACGGTGGTCCGGACAGTTCCTACGAGCAGTACTTC
TRBV5-1	NA	TRBJ2-7	TRBD1	CASSLPGGVYEQYF	TGCGCCAGCAGCTTGCCAGGGGGCGTCTACGAGCAGTACTTC
TRBV7-2	NA	TRBJ1-1	NA	CASSLDVGGTSQAFF	TGTGCCAGCAGCTTAGACGTAGGCGGGACGTCTCAAGCTTTCTTT
TRBV11-1	NA	TRBJ2-5	TRBD2	CASSLVGGLLQETQYF	TGTGCCAGCAGCTTAGTCGGGGGGTTACTTCAAGAGACCCAGTACTTC
TRBV11-2	NA	TRBJ2-5	TRBD1	CASSSGTGFVETQYF	TGTGCCAGCAGCTCCGGGACAGGGTTCGTAGAGACCCAGTACTTC
TRBV2	few	TRBJ1-2	TRBD1	CASTRRTGAKSYGYTF	TGTGCCAGCACCCGAAGGACAGGGGCCAAGAGCTATGGCTACACCTTC
TRBV18	few	TRBJ1-6	NA	CASSPLDSFNNSPLHF	TGTGCCAGCTCACCACTTGACAGCTTCAATAATTCACCCCTCCACTTT
TRBV18	few	TRBJ2-5	NA	CASSPPAQFQETQYF	TGTGCCAGCTCACCACCGGCACAGTTCCAAGAGACCCAGTACTTC
TRBV11-1	NA	TRBJ2-3	NA	CASSFRTLPDTQYF	TGTGCCAGCAGCTTCCGGACTCTACCCGATACGCAGTATTTT
TRBV7-2	NA	TRBJ2-5	NA	CASSSQGRGQETQYF	TGTGCCAGCAGCTCCCAGGGGAGGGGGCAAGAGACCCAGTACTTC
TRBV29-1	NA	TRBJ2-7	NA	CSAGGGQINEQYF	TGCAGCGCCGGAGGCGGACAGATCAACGAGCAGTACTTC
TRBV2	NA	TRBJ1-2	NA	CASSESGGLGYTF	TGTGCCAGCAGTGAGTCGGGGGGCTTAGGCTACACCTTC
TRBV7-9	NA	TRBJ2-7	NA	CASSFQRSYEQYF	TGTGCCAGCAGCTTTCAGAGGTCCTACGAGCAGTACTTC
TRBV4-2	once	TRBJ2-1	NA	CASSQDLAASRGAYNEQFF	TGTGCCAGCAGCCAAGATCTAGCGGCCTCCCGGGGGGCTTACAATGAGCAGTTCTTC
TRBV7-2	NA	TRBJ2-7	TRBD2	CASSLHPGTSGRIPYEQYF	TGTGCCAGCAGCTTGCACCCCGGGACTAGCGGGAGGATCCCCTACGAGCAGTACTTC
TRBV7-2	many	TRBJ1-1	NA	CASSAGPQAFF	TGTGCCAGCAGCGCGGGACCGCAGGCTTTCTTT
TRBV4-3	NA	TRBJ1-2	NA	CASSLDFASPRGYGYTF	TGCGCCAGCAGCCTCGACTTCGCGAGTCCGCGAGGCTATGGCTACACCTTC
TRBV5-1	NA	TRBJ1-1	NA	CASSLLGRAGTEAFF	TGCGCCAGCAGCTTGCTGGGGCGTGCGGGAACTGAAGCTTTCTTT
TRBV3-1/TRBV3-2	NA	TRBJ2-3	NA	CASSQELVGADTQYF	TGTGCCAGCAGCCAAGAGTTGGTCGGAGCAGATACGCAGTATTTT
TRBV18	once	TRBJ2-2	TRBD2	CASSPRLAEKNTGELFF	TGTGCCAGCTCACCCCGACTAGCCGAAAAAAACACCGGGGAGCTGTTTTTT
TRBV6-2/TRBV6-3	NA	TRBJ2-7	TRBD1	CASSLQAGTGNSYEQYF	TGTGCCAGCAGTCTTCAAGCCGGGACAGGGAACTCCTACGAGCAGTACTTC
TRBV7-6	NA	TRBJ1-1	TRBD1	CASGRDRGPNTEAFF	TGTGCCAGCGGCCGGGACAGGGGGCCGAACACTGAAGCTTTCTTT
TRBV14	NA	TRBJ1-6	TRBD1	CASNQQGSNSPLHF	TGTGCCAGCAACCAACAGGGGTCGAATTCACCCCTCCACTTT
TRBV7-9	NA	TRBJ2-7	NA	CASSLGAVGGSYEQYF	TGTGCCAGCAGCTTAGGTGCAGTGGGGGGCTCCTACGAGCAGTACTTC
TRBV2	NA	TRBJ2-5	TRBD1	CASSTRQGRETQYF	TGTGCCAGCAGCACCCGACAGGGGAGAGAGACCCAGTACTTC